The rows below give T cell receptor beta chains drawn from one sample of a study of shared T cell receptors in the human thymus. Libraries were prepared by immunoSEQ multiplex PCR; TCRdb keeps only in-frame clonotypes and omits some of them. This sample carries roughly 550,000 clones, more than 75% of them seen once, and the ten largest clones take roughly 0.013%. This same sample was also part of a study on human thymus T cells.

Sequencing was done on a sample of thymocytes. Source of these receptors: a boy younger than two with a congenital heart defect. The conserved cysteine and the conserved F or W are not part of the CDR3 here.

J,V,CDR3
TRBJ2-7,TRBV10-2,ASSDRHSPSYEQY
TRBJ2-7,TRBV28,ASGEQGGRGEQY
TRBJ2-7,TRBV6-4,ASSASKGREKY
TRBJ2-1,TRBV5-5,ASSAALRDTGREALDEQF
TRBJ2-2,TRBV30,AWSVRTSGGLAGGGELF
TRBJ2-3,TRBV19,ASSIEGGLAGVTDTQY
TRBJ2-7,TRBV28,ASNKPTPPGTGFHEQY
TRBJ2-1,TRBV9,ASSVGRGGSYNEQF
TRBJ2-7,TRBV7-2,ASRGSGSHTYEQY
TRBJ1-1,TRBV5-1,ASSGAFNTEAF
TRBJ1-2,TRBV5-1,ASSPGTGDGYT
TRBJ2-3,TRBV27,ASSSGTSGRAVDTQY
TRBJ2-5,TRBV7-7,ASSLGDSGTQY
TRBJ1-2,TRBV27,ASSLQGNYGYT
TRBJ2-6,TRBV9,ASSARTGESPGANVLT
TRBJ1-5,TRBV28,ASSLGQISNQPQH
TRBJ1-5,TRBV7-6,ASSLVGGDQPQH
TRBJ2-7,TRBV4-1,ASSQVWYRTTYEQY
TRBJ1-5,TRBV28,ATGSRDIDQPQH
TRBJ2-5,TRBV14,ASSPGLATETQY
TRBJ2-3,TRBV12-5,ASGFRSGRAADTQY
TRBJ2-1,TRBV5-4,ASSFQGSSSYNEQF
TRBJ2-5,TRBV28,ASRLDIREETQY
TRBJ2-3,TRBV5-6,ASSADGGDTQY
TRBJ2-1,TRBV5-4,ASTIHLGHSYNEQF
TRBJ2-3,TRBV18,ASSGPWTSGLASTDTQY
TRBJ2-1,TRBV20-1,SAEGDRQF
TRBJ2-3,TRBV7-9,ASRVLAGVRDTQY
TRBJ1-2,TRBV20-1,SASTGGYT
TRBJ2-2,TRBV4-2,ASSQDPVGWSKTPGGELF
TRBJ1-1,TRBV2,ASSAPIRTGDTEAF
TRBJ1-1,TRBV27,ASSRSGLGASRTEAF
TRBJ1-5,TRBV5-8,ASSEPWDTTNSNQPQH
TRBJ2-1,TRBV29-1,SAGLAQPYNEQF
TRBJ2-1,TRBV27,ASSSGLNEQF
TRBJ2-7,TRBV7-9,ASSAGLGSYEQY
TRBJ2-7,TRBV4-2,ASSPPRLAGSYEQY
TRBJ1-5,TRBV5-5,ASSLAPGGPNQPQH
TRBJ2-7,TRBV6-5,ASSPPGGPYEQY
TRBJ1-2,TRBV5-1,ASSLRTGGSSGYT
TRBJ2-7,TRBV7-9,ASSVSYEQY
TRBJ2-5,TRBV7-9,ASSLFGREETQY
TRBJ2-7,TRBV6-5,ASRGRGAPYEQY
TRBJ2-7,TRBV9,ASSVGLAGGRAYEQY
TRBJ2-1,TRBV5-6,ASRRGCRDSYNEQF
TRBJ2-6,TRBV7-2,ASSSPPGLAGGANVLT
TRBJ2-1,TRBV4-2,ASSLGSLGGNEQF
TRBJ2-7,TRBV7-9,ASSSGGERVDEQY
TRBJ1-1,TRBV11-3,ASSWPYTSGETEAF
TRBJ2-1,TRBV27,ASYSGWGYNEQF
TRBJ2-7,TRBV7-8,ASSPQGRRVLLDEQY
-,TRBV5-1,ASSLVPPSYEQY
TRBJ1-1,TRBV6-4,ASSDKGRGHTEAF
TRBJ2-2,TRBV27,ASSHRTTGELF
TRBJ1-5,TRBV19,ASTTGPSGQPQH
TRBJ2-2,TRBV9,ASSVHYHTGELF
TRBJ2-7,TRBV6-1,ASRGEDRDSYEQY
TRBJ2-2,TRBV9,ASSVGGGGGTGELF
TRBJ2-7,TRBV28,ASNLGGELCEQY
TRBJ1-1,TRBV19,ASSTGQGSTEAF